The source of this T cell receptor (beta chain) is a study of response to subunit inactivated influenza vaccine. TCRdb reprocessed the RT-PCR reads with MiXCR, giving one entry per CDR3 protein. The sample includes hundreds of thousands of distinct CDR3 sequences, approximately 10% seen only once; the top ten take about 11%. This clonotype was observed a handful of times. The trim removed 8 bases at V and 0 bases at J, leaving 11 bases unmatched. The germline gives CDR1 SGHRS, CDR2 YFSETQ. The CDR3 loop spans 17 amino acids. The data also belong to a second study, concerning T cells expressing NK-cell markers. That investigation notes: In generating TCR beta cDNA, 5'RACE template switching with UMIs was used. HCMV seropositivity marked seven of the eight sequenced donors; one was seronegative.

The receptor's source is a man aged 45-65 years who received an inactivated influenza vaccine. The sample consisted of PBMCs from blood, taken on the day of vaccination. The rearrangement uses TRBV5-1 and TRBJ2-6, with 7 bases aligning to TRBD2. The CDR3 DNA is TGCGCCAGTAACCCAGCGGGGTTGAGCTCTGGGGCCAACGTCCTGACTTTC. It codes for CASNPAGLSSGANVLTF.